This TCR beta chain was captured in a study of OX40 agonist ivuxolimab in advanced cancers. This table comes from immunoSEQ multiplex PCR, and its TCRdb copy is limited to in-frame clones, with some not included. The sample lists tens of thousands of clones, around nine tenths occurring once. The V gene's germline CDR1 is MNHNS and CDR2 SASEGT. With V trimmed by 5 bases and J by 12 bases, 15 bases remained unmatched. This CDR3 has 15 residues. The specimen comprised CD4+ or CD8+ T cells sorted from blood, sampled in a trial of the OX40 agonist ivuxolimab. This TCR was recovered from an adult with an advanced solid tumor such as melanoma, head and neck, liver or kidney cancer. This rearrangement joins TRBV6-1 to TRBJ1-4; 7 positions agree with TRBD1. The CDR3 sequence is CASSLLGQGVGELFF. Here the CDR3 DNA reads TGTGCCAGCAGTCTCCTCGGTCAGGGGGTCGGAGAACTGTTTTTT.